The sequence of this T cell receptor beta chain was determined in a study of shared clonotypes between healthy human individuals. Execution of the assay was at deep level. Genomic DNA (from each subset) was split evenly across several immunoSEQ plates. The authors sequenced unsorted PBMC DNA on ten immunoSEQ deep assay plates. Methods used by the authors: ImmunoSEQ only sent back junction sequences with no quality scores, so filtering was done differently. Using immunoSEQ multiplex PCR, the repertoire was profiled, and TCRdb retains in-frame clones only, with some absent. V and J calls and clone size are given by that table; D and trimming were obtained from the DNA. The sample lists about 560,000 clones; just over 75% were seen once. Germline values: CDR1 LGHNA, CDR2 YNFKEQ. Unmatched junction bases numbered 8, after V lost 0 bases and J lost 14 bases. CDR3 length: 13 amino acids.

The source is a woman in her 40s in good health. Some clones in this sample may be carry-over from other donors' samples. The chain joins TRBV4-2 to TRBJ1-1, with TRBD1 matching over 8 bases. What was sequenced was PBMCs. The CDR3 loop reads CASSQDPRQGCFF. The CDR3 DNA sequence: TGTGCCAGCAGCCAAGACCCTCGACAGGGGTGCTTCTTT.